This TCR beta chain was recovered during a study of blood T cell repertoires in COVID-19. This clone appeared a single time. Membership in each cohort depended on participant-reported clinical history. Resolution of symptoms, clearance, or two negative PCRs was present in recovered Cohort 3 donors. Profiling relied on immunoSEQ multiplex PCR, and the TCRdb table lists in-frame clones only, not all of them. The sample carries hundreds of thousands of clones, 85% to 90% recorded once. What was sequenced was PBMCs or T cells enriched from blood (not recorded which). This TCR came from a man under 40 who had recovered from COVID-19.

CDR3 sequence (DNA): TGTGCCAGCAGCTTCCGACTAGCGGGAGTCTCAGATACGCAGTATTTT. This gives the protein CASSFRLAGVSDTQYF. The rearrangement joins TRBV5-4 to TRBJ2-3; 12 bases match TRBD2. This CDR3 region has 16 residues. The trim removed 2 bases at V and 4 bases at J, leaving 5 bases unmatched. The germline V gene encodes CDR1 SGHNT and CDR2 YYREEE (reference sequence).